This T cell receptor (beta chain) was documented in a study of blood T cell repertoires in COVID-19. In the original workflow: Amplification with reference gene primers provided the estimates of nucleated cell counts. The method was immunoSEQ multiplex PCR; TCRdb's version includes in-frame clones alone and lacks a portion of them. Clone size and V and J calls were adopted from that table, with D and trimming inferred from the DNA. In the table there are roughly 360,000 clones, approximately 87% of which are singletons. The cohort comprised adults aged roughly 18 to 95 years residing in approximately 25 US areas. This sequence was found in a man aged 25 to 45 who had recovered from COVID-19. Sequenced: PBMCs or T cells enriched from blood (not recorded which).

The CDR3 spells CSVLRGLTDTQYF. CDR3 coding DNA: TGCAGCGTTTTGAGGGGGCTAACAGATACGCAGTATTTT. V gene TRBV29-1 combines with J gene TRBJ2-3, with TRBD1 identical over 7 bases. J gave up 3 bases and V 5 bases, and 5 bases lay outside the gene matches. Germline V gives CDR1 SQVTM, CDR2 ANQGSEA. The length of the CDR3 is 13 residues.